This T cell receptor beta chain was captured in a study of T cells in Graves' hyperthyroidism and ophthalmopathy. V was trimmed by 2 bases and J by 0 bases, leaving 8 bases between them. Germline CDR1 is LNHDA and CDR2 is SQIVND (reference sequence). The CDR3 extends over 14 amino acids. Diagnosis rested on symptoms, serum thyroxine and TRAb, thyroid ultrasound, and orbital computed tomography. Whole-study findings and limits: Also found in blood were most expanded thyroid clonotypes above 0.001. By a 13 V-J model, ophthalmopathy was set apart from stable hyperthyroidism.

Using RNA transcripts as the source, TCR beta CDR3 regions were amplified. The TCR CDR3 first-round RT-PCR relied on the HTBI primer set. Each CDR3 protein gets one entry after TCRdb re-called the multiplex PCR reads with MiXCR. The table shows nearly 600,000 distinct CDR3 sequences, with about 14% occurring only once. Points on this clonotype: Its antigen is unknown.

This clonotype was obtained from a woman aged 18-29 years with Graves' ophthalmopathy. The rearrangement links TRBV19 to TRBJ2-7; D unclear. The sequenced material came from blood. This CDR3 is CASSIRPFSYEQYF. DNA of the CDR3: TGTGCCAGTAGTATAAGACCCTTCTCCTACGAGCAGTACTTC.